This TCR beta chain was sequenced in a study of T cell repertoires in cytomegalovirus infection. This clonotype was recorded at least ten times. What it binds is unknown. TCRdb fed the reads into MiXCR, producing one record per CDR3 protein. The table has fewer than 350,000 distinct CDR3 sequences, more than 8% seen once. Regarding the study as a whole: Adding up the frequency of public TCR beta families identified people who carried CMV plus the relevant HLA. The ex vivo response was dominated by HLA-C-restricted CMV-specific TCR beta clonotypes.

Sequenced: PBMCs. The TCR comes from a human donor in good health (CMV status not recorded). Some clones in this sample may be carry-over from other donors' samples.

The CDR3 loop reads CASSLRQLNTEAFF. Written as DNA, the CDR3 is TGTGCCAGCAGCTTAAGACAGCTGAACACTGAAGCTTTCTTT. The chain is built from TRBV7-2 and TRBJ1-1, with D possibly matching TRBD1 (5 bases). The ends were cut back, 2 bases at V and 0 bases at J, with 7 bases in the middle. Germline lookup yields CDR1 SGHTA and CDR2 FQGNSA. There are 14 residues in the CDR3.